This T cell receptor beta chain was retrieved from a study of T cell responses to AZD1222 COVID-19 vaccine. In the case of this clone: As yet, its antigen is unknown.

Generated by immunoSEQ multiplex PCR, the TCRdb table keeps only in-frame clones and is missing some. Altogether some 96,000 clones are present, about 87% being singletons, with the ten largest covering more than 1.5%. Study-wide findings and caveats: Donors, mostly white British, included more females; clonal diversity was possibly underestimated. Repertoire samples came only from after the peak T cell response.

The sample here was peripheral blood, taken on day 0 of AZD1222 vaccination. The receptor comes from an adult in good health.

In DNA form, the CDR3 reads TGTGCCACCAGCAGGAGCCAGGGGGCCGGCACAGATACGCAGTATTTT. It specifies CATSRSQGAGTDTQYF. The chain employs TRBV15 and TRBJ2-3; TRBD1 matches 8 bases. The CDR3 extends over 16 amino acids. The germline V gene has CDR1 LNHNV and CDR2 YYDKDF (reference sequence). V was pared by 3 bases and J by 1 base, with 6 bases of the junction left unmatched.